A selection of T cell receptor beta chains follows, all from one sample in a study of PD-1 blockade in classical Hodgkin lymphoma. Here immunoSEQ multiplex PCR was the method, and the copy in TCRdb shows in-frame clones only, minus some. The data contain some 50,000 clones, around 72% of them singletons. This specimen was peripheral blood mononuclear cells (PBMCs), taken at baseline. The receptor source for this set is a human donor with classical Hodgkin lymphoma. Each CDR3 is given with its conserved first and last residue. A D gene is named only where the DNA matches it firmly. Clone sizes are given selectively: once, few, many, or a class where the clone is expanded.

V gene,J gene,clone size,D gene,CDR3 DNA,CDR3 protein
TRBV19,TRBJ2-7,once,-,TGTGCCAGTAGTATAGCCAGCGGTTCCTACGAGCAGTACTTC,CASSIASGSYEQYF
TRBV2,TRBJ1-3,-,-,TGTGCCAGCAGTGAGGTCTACTCTGGAAACACCATATATTTT,CASSEVYSGNTIYF
TRBV18,TRBJ2-1,-,-,TGTGCCAGCTCACCACCGAGTATGTGGGGGCAGTTCTTC,CASSPPSMWGQFF
TRBV29-1,TRBJ1-1,-,-,TGCAGCGTCGTTGACCTGGGCTTTGAAGCTTTCTTT,CSVVDLGFEAFF
TRBV19,TRBJ1-3,once,TRBD1,TGTGCCAGTAGTATGCAGGGGGCTTCTGGAAACACCATATATTTT,CASSMQGASGNTIYF
TRBV29-1,TRBJ2-1,-,TRBD2,TGCAGCGAGGGAGGCGGGGGCTACAATGAGCAGTTCTTC,CSEGGGGYNEQFF
TRBV19,TRBJ2-3,-,-,TGTGCCAGTAGTATTTCGTTTGTGGGCTCTTCTACGCAGTATTTT,CASSISFVGSSTQYF
TRBV25-1,TRBJ2-3,-,TRBD2,TGTGCCAGCAGTCCTAGCGGGAGGACAGATACGCAGTATTTT,CASSPSGRTDTQYF
TRBV5-1,TRBJ2-1,-,-,TGCGCCAGCAGCTTGGGTTGGCCCAGCGCAGGTGAGCAGTTCTTC,CASSLGWPSAGEQFF
TRBV19,TRBJ2-2,-,-,TGTGCCAGTAGTAGGACACTGTCCACCGGGGAGCTGTTTTTT,CASSRTLSTGELFF
TRBV11-2,TRBJ1-3,-,-,TGTGCCAGCAGCTGGCAATATCTTCATGGAAACACCATATATTTT,CASSWQYLHGNTIYF
TRBV6-1,TRBJ1-6,-,-,TGTGCCAGCAGCGATCAGGGAACACCCGGCTCACCCCTCCACTTT,CASSDQGTPGSPLHF
TRBV7-6,TRBJ2-2,-,TRBD1,TGTGCCAGCAGCTTAATTCCACTCCCGGGACAGGGGAACGGGGAGCTGTTTTTT,CASSLIPLPGQGNGELFF
TRBV4-1,TRBJ1-6,-,-,TGCGCCAGCAGCCTTGGAGACAGCTTCTCCTATAATTCACCCCTCCACTTT,CASSLGDSFSYNSPLHF
TRBV11-3,TRBJ2-2,-,TRBD2,TGTGCCAGCAGCTTAAGGGGGACTAGCGATCGGACCGGGGAGCTGTTTTTT,CASSLRGTSDRTGELFF
TRBV5-6,TRBJ1-1,-,-,TGTGCCAGCAGCTTGCGTCTTAGGAACACTGAAGCTTTCTTT,CASSLRLRNTEAFF
TRBV19,TRBJ2-3,-,TRBD2,TGTGCCAGTAGTATTCTTTGGACTAGCGGGACGGGAGATACGCAGTATTTT,CASSILWTSGTGDTQYF
TRBV7-9,TRBJ2-1,-,TRBD2,TGTGCCAGCAGCTCACTAGCGGGGATCAGGGATGAGCAGTTCTTC,CASSSLAGIRDEQFF
TRBV9,TRBJ2-1,-,-,TGTGCCAGCACTGGGGGGGCAAGGGATGAGCAGTTCTTC,CASTGGARDEQFF
TRBV9,TRBJ2-3,-,TRBD2,TGTGCCAGCAGCTCCCACCCCCTAGCGGCTAGCACAGATACGCAGTATTTT,CASSSHPLAASTDTQYF
TRBV6-6,TRBJ1-2,-,-,TGTGCCAGCAGTTACGGGGGCGGGAATAACCCTGGCTACACCTTC,CASSYGGGNNPGYTF
TRBV19,TRBJ1-1,few,TRBD1,TGTGCCAGTAGTATTCAGGGGGCTTTTATGAACACTGAAGCTTTCTTT,CASSIQGAFMNTEAFF
TRBV4-2,TRBJ1-1,-,-,TGTGCCAGCAGCCAGGGGCACGGGAGGACTGAAGCTTTCTTT,CASSQGHGRTEAFF
TRBV5-1,TRBJ2-4,-,-,TGCGCCAGCAGCTTGGAGGGAGACGTAGCCAAAAACATTCAGTACTTC,CASSLEGDVAKNIQYF